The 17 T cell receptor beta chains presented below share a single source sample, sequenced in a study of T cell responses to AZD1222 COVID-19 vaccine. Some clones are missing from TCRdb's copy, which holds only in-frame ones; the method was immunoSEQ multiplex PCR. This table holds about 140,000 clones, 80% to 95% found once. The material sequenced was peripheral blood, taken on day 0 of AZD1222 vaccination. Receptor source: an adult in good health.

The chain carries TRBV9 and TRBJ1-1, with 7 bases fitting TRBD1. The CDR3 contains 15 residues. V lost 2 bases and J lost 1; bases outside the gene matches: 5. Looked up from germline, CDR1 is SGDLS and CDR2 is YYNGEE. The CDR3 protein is CASSVTGESNTEAFF. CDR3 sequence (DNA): TGTGCCAGCAGCGTCACAGGGGAGTCGAACACTGAAGCTTTCTTT.

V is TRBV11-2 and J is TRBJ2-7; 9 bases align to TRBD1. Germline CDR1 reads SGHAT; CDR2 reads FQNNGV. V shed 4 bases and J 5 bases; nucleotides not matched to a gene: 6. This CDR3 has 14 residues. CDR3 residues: CASSSNRGRNEQYF. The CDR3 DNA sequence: TGTGCCAGCAGCTCTAACAGGGGGCGAAACGAGCAGTACTTC.

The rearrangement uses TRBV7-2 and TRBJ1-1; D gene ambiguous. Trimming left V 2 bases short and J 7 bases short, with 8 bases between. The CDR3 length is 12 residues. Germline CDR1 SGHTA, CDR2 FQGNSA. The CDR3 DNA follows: TGTGCCAGCAGCTTAAGAGGTATTGAAGCTTTCTTT. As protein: CASSLRGIEAFF. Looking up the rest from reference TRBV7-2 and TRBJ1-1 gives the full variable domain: GAGVSQSPSNKVTEKGKDVELRCDPISGHTALYWYRQSLGQGLEFLIYFQGNSAPDKSGLPSDRFSAERTGGSVSTLTIQRTQQEDSAVYLCASSLRGIEAFFGQGTRLTVV.

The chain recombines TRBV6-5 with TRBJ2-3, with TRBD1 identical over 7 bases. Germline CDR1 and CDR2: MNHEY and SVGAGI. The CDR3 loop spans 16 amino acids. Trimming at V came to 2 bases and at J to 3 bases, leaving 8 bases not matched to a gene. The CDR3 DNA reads TGTGCCAGCAGTTACCAAGGACAGGATAGTACAGATACGCAGTATTTT. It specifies CASSYQGQDSTDTQYF.

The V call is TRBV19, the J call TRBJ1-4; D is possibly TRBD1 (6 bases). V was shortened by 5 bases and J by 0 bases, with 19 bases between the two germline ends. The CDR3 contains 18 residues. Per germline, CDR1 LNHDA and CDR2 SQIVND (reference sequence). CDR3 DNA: TGTGCCAGTAGTTCGCTCCGGGACACATTTGCAACTAATGAAAAACTGTTTTTT. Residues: CASSSLRDTFATNEKLFF.

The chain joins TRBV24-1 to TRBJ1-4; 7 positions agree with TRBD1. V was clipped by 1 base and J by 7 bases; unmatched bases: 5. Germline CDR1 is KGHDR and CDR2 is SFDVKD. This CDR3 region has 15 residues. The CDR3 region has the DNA TGTGCCACCAGTGATTTCGGGACAGCCGGTGAAAAACTGTTTTTT. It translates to CATSDFGTAGEKLFF.

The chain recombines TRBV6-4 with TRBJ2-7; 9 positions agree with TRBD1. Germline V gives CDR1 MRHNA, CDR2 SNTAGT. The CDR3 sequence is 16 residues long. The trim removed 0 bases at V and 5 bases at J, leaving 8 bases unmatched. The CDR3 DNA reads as TGTGCCAGCAGTGACTCGTTCCGGGACAGGGTGAACGAGCAGTACTTC. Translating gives CASSDSFRDRVNEQYF.

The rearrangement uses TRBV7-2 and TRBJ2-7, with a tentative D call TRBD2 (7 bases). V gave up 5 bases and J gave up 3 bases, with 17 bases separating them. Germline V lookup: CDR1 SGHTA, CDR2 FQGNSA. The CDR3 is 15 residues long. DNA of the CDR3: TGTGCCAGCAGCCAAGGGGGGGTGACAAACTACGAGCAGTACTTC. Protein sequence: CASSQGGVTNYEQYF.

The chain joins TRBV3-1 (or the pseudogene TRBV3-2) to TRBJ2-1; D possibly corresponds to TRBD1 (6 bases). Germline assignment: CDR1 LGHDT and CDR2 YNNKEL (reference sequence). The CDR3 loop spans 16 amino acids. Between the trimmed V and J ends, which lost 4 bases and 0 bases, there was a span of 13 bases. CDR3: CASSPDRGSSYNEQFF. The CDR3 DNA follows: TGTGCCAGCAGCCCGGATAGGGGGAGCTCCTACAATGAGCAGTTCTTC.

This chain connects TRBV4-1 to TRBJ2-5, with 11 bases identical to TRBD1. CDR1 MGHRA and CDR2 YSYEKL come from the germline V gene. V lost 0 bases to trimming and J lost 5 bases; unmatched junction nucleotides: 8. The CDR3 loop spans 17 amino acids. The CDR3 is CASSQDIPGTGGETQYF. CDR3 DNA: TGCGCCAGCAGCCAAGACATACCCGGGACAGGGGGGGAGACCCAGTACTTC.

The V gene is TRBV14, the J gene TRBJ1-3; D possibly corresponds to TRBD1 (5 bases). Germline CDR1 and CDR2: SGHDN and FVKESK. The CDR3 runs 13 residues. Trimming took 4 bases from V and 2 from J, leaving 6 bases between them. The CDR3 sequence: CASSRGAGNTIYF. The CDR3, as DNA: TGTGCCAGCAGCCGAGGGGCTGGAAACACCATATATTTT.

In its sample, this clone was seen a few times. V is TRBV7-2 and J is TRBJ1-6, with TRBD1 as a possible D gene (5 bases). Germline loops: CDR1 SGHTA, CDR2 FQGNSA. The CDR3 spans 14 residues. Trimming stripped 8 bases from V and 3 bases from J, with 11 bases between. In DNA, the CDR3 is TGTGCCAGCGGTGAGACAGACTATAATTCACCCCTCCACTTT. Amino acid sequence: CASGETDYNSPLHF.

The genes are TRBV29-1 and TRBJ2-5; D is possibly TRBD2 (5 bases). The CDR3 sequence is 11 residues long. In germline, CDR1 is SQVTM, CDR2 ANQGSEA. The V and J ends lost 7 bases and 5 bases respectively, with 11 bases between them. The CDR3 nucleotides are TGCAGCGCAGGACTTCGGGAGACCCAGTACTTC. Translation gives CSAGLRETQYF. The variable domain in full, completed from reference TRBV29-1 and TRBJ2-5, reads SAVISQKPSRDICQRGTSLTIQCQVDSQVTMMFWYRQQPGQSLTLIATANQGSEATYESGFVIDKFPISRPNLTFSTLTVSNMSPEDSSIYLCSAGLRETQYFGPGTRLLVL.

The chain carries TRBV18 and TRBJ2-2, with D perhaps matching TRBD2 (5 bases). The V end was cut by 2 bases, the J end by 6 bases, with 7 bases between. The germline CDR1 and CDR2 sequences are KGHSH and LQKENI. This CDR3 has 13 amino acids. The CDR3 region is CASSPEGPGELFF. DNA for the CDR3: TGTGCCAGCTCACCAGAGGGTCCCGGGGAGCTGTTTTTT.

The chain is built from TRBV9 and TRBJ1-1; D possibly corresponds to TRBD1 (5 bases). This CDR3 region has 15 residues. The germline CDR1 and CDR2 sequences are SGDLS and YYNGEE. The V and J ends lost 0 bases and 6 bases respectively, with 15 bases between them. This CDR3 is CASSVATGGSAEAFF. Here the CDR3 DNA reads TGTGCCAGCAGCGTAGCTACAGGAGGATCGGCTGAAGCTTTCTTT. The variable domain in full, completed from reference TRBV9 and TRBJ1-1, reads DSGVTQTPKHLITATGQRVTLRCSPRSGDLSVYWYQQSLDQGLQFLIQYYNGEERAKGNILERFSAQQFPDLHSELNLSSLELGDSALYFCASSVATGGSAEAFFGQGTRLTVV.

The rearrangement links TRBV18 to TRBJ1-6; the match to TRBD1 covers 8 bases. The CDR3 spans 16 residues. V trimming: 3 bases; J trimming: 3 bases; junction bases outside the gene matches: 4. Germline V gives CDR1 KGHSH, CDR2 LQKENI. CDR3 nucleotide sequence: TGTGCCAGCTCACCTCTAACAGGGGGCTATAATTCACCCCTCCACTTT. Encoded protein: CASSPLTGGYNSPLHF.

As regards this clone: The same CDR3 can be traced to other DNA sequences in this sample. In nucleotides, the CDR3 is TGTGCCAGCTCACCAAGCTCAGGAAATCAGCCCCAGCATTTT. It yields the protein CASSPSSGNQPQHF. The rearrangement uses TRBV18 and TRBJ1-5, with D hard to call. The CDR3 totals 14 residues. Germline lookup yields CDR1 KGHSH and CDR2 LQKENI. The ends were cut back, 2 bases at V and 4 bases at J, with 9 bases in the middle. Variable domain in full (rest from reference TRBV18 and TRBJ1-5): NAGVMQNPRHLVRRRGQEARLRCSPMKGHSHVYWYRQLPEEGLKFMVYLQKENIIDESGMPKERFSAEFPKEGPSILRIQQVVRGDSAAYFCASSPSSGNQPQHFGDGTRLSIL.